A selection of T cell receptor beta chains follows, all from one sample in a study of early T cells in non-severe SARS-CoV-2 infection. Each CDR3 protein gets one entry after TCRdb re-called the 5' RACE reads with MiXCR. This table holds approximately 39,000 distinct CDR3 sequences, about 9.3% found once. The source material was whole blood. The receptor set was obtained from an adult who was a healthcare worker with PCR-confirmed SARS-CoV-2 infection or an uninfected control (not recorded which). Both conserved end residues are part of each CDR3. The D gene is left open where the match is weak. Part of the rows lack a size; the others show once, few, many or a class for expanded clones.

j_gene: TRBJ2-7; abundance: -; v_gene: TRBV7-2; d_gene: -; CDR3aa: CASSLDNGGTPYEQYF; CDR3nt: TGTGCCAGCAGCTTAGATAACGGGGGGACACCCTACGAGCAGTACTTC
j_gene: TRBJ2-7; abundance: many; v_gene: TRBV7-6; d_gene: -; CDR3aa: CASSLATYEQYF; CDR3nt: TGTGCCAGCAGCCTCGCAACCTACGAGCAGTACTTC
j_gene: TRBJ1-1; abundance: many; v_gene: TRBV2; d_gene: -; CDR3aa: CASIKGRGTEAFF; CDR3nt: TGTGCCAGCATTAAGGGCAGGGGCACTGAAGCTTTCTTT
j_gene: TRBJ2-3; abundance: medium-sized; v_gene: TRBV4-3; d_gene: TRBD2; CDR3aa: CASSQEGGLDVPDTQYF; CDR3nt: TGCGCCAGCAGCCAAGAGGGGGGACTAGATGTCCCAGATACGCAGTATTTT
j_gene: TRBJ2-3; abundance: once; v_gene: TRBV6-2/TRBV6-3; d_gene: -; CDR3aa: CASNKRGVDTQYF; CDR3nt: TGTGCCAGCAACAAAAGGGGCGTTGATACGCAGTATTTT
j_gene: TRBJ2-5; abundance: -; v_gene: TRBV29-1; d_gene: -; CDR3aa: CSVTGTLRGETQYF; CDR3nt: TGCAGCGTTACCGGGACGCTTAGGGGAGAGACCCAGTACTTC
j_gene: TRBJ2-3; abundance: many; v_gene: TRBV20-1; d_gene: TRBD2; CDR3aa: CSARDNQRGTDTQYF; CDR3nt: TGCAGTGCTAGAGATAACCAGCGGGGTACAGATACGCAGTATTTT
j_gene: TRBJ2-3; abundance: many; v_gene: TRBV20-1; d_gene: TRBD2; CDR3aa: CSAYRTSEVSDTQYF; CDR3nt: TGCAGTGCCTACCGGACTAGCGAGGTCTCAGATACGCAGTATTTT
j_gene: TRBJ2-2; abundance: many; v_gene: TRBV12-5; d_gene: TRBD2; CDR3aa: CASGLAGTFTGELFF; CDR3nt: TGTGCTAGTGGTTTAGCGGGGACCTTCACCGGGGAGCTGTTTTTT
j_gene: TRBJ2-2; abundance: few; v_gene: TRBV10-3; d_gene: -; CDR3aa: CAISDQINTGELVF; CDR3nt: TGTGCCATCAGTGACCAGATCAACACCGGGGAGCTGGTTTTT
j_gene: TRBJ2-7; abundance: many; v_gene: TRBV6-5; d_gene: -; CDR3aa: CASSSPLGAREQYF; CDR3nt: TGTGCCAGCAGTTCCCCCCTCGGGGCTCGCGAGCAGTACTTC
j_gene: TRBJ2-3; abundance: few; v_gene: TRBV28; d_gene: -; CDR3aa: CASSIAGESTDTQYF; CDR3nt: TGTGCCAGCAGCATAGCAGGGGAGAGCACAGATACGCAGTATTTT
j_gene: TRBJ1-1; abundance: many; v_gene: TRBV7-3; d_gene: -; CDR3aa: CASSLSGPNTEAFF; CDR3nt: TGTGCCAGCAGCTTATCGGGCCCGAACACTGAAGCTTTCTTT
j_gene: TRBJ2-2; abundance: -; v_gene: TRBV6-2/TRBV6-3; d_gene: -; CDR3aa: CASSQGARELFF; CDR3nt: TGTGCCAGCAGTCAGGGCGCACGGGAGCTGTTTTTT
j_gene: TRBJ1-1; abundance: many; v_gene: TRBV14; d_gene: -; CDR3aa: CATKEMNTEAFF; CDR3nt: TGTGCCACCAAAGAGATGAACACTGAAGCTTTCTTT
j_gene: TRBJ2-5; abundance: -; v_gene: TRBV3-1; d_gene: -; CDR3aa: CASSRRGLETQYF; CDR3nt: TGTGCCAGCAGCCGGCGGGGGCTAGAGACCCAGTACTTC
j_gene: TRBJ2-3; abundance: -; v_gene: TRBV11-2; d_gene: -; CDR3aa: CASSLERTDTQYF; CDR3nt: TGTGCCAGCAGTTTAGAGAGGACAGATACGCAGTATTTT
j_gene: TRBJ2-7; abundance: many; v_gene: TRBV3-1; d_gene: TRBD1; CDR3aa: CASSQNRGEYEQYF; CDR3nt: TGTGCCAGCAGCCAAAACAGGGGGGAGTACGAGCAGTACTTC
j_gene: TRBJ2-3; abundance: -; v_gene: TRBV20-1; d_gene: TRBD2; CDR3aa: CSAISPGLAGGSYTDTQYF; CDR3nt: TGCAGTGCTATATCTCCGGGACTAGCGGGGGGGAGTTACACAGATACGCAGTATTTT
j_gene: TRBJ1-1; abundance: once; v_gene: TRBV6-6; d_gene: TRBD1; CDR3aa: CASSYSGQGATEAFF; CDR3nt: TGTGCCAGCAGTTACTCCGGACAGGGTGCGACTGAAGCTTTCTTT
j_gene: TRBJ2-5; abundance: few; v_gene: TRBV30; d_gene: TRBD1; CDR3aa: CAWTTGPQETQYF; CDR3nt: TGTGCCTGGACGACAGGGCCCCAAGAGACCCAGTACTTC
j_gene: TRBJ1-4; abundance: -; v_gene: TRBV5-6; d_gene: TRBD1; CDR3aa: CASGDRYNEKLFF; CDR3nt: TGTGCCAGCGGGGACAGATATAATGAAAAACTGTTTTTT
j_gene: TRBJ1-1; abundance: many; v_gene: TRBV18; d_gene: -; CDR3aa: CASSPPGGTEAFF; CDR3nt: TGTGCCAGCTCACCACCGGGCGGCACTGAAGCTTTCTTT
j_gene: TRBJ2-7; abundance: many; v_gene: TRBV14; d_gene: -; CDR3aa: CASSQDLPGNEQYF; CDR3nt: TGTGCCAGCAGCCAAGATTTGCCAGGGAACGAGCAGTACTTC
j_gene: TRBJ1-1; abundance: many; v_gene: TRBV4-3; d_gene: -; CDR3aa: CASSLRLGVAAFF; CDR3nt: TGCGCCAGCAGCCTCCGCCTTGGGGTCGCTGCTTTCTTT
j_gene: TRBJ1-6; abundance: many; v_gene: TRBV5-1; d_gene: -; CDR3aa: CASSLEPETSPLHF; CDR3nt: TGCGCCAGCAGCTTGGAGCCAGAAACTTCACCCCTCCACTTT
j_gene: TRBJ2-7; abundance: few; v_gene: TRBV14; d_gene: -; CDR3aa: CASSRSIGYEQYF; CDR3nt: TGTGCCAGCAGCCGAAGCATCGGTTACGAGCAGTACTTC
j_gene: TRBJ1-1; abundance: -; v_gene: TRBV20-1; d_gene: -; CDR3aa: CSARWQGEAFF; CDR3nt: TGCAGTGCTAGATGGCAGGGTGAAGCTTTCTTT
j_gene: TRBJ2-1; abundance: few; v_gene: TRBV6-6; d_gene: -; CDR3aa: CASNPDSGSYNEQFF; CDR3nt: TGTGCCAGCAACCCCGATAGCGGCTCCTACAATGAGCAGTTCTTC
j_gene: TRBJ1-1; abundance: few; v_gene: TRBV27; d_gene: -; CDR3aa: CASSLGGPAEAFF; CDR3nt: TGTGCCAGCAGTTTGGGGGGGCCCGCTGAAGCTTTCTTT
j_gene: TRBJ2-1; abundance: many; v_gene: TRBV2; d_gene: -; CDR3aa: CASRGAGLYNEQFF; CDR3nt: TGTGCCAGCAGGGGGGCAGGACTTTACAATGAGCAGTTCTTC
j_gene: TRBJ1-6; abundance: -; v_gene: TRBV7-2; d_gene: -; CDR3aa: CASSLVGGSKRSPLHF; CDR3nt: TGTGCCAGCAGCTTAGTTGGAGGGAGTAAGCGTTCACCCCTCCACTTT
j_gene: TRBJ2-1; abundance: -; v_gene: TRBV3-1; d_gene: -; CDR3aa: CASSQGTPPNEQFF; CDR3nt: TGTGCCAGCAGCCAAGGGACCCCCCCCAATGAGCAGTTCTTC
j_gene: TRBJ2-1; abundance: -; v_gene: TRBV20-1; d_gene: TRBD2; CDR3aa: CSATSGGADNEQFF; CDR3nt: TGCAGTGCTACCAGCGGGGGGGCCGACAATGAGCAGTTCTTC
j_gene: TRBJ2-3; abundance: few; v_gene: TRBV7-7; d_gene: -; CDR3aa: CASSLSQFMDTQYF; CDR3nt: TGTGCCAGCAGCTTATCGCAATTTATGGATACGCAGTATTTT
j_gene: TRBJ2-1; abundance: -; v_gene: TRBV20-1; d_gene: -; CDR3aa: CSARDFREPWNEQFF; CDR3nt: TGCAGTGCTAGAGATTTCAGGGAGCCTTGGAATGAGCAGTTCTTC
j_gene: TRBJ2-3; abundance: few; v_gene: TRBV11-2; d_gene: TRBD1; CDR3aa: CASSLGPGQGLTDTQYF; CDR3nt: TGTGCCAGCAGCTTAGGTCCGGGACAGGGACTCACAGATACGCAGTATTTT
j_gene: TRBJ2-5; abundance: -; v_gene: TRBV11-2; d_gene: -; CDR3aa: CASSLLRVQETQYF; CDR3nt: TGTGCCAGCAGCTTACTAAGGGTGCAAGAGACCCAGTACTTC
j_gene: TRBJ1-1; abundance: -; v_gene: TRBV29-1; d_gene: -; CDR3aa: CSGGAMNTEAFF; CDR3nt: TGCAGCGGGGGAGCGATGAACACTGAAGCTTTCTTT
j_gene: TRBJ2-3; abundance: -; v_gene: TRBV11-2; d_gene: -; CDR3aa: CASSFGGPDTQYF; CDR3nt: TGTGCCAGCAGCTTTGGGGGCCCAGATACGCAGTATTTT
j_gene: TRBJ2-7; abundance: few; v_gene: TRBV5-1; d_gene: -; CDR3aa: CASSESGTPYEQYF; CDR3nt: TGCGCCAGCAGCGAATCAGGTACCCCCTACGAGCAGTACTTC
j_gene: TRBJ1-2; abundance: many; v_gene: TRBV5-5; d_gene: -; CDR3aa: CASSFTGRNDHYGYTF; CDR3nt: TGTGCCAGCAGCTTTACAGGGAGAAATGATCACTATGGCTACACCTTC